This TCR beta chain was retrieved from a study of T cell responses to AZD1222 COVID-19 vaccine. Overall study findings and caveats: After the peak T cell response, and only then, were repertoires sampled. The donor group comprised mostly white British people and more females; the analysis possibly underestimated clonal diversity. Reports say nearly half of spike-specific TCRs go after unmutated variant regions.

Worth noting for this clone: Antigen: not known.

Timing groups of about 4 and about 12 weeks for second doses were pooled. This CDR3 is 15 amino acids long. The V end was cut by 4 bases, the J end by 0 bases, with 13 bases between. The germline gives CDR1 SGHNT, CDR2 YYREEE (reference sequence). Clones were read by immunoSEQ multiplex PCR, and TCRdb kept only the in-frame ones, dropping some. The sample has 50,000 to 65,000 clones, about 81% seen once. This specimen consisted of peripheral blood, obtained 28 days after the second AZD1222 dose. The origin of this receptor is an adult who received the AZD1222 COVID-19 vaccine. The V gene is TRBV5-4, the J gene TRBJ1-2; D call uncertain. This CDR3 reads CASSPGGLANYGYTF. CDR3 sequence (DNA): TGTGCCAGCAGCCCGGGCGGTTTAGCTAACTATGGCTACACCTTC.